The clone carrying this TCR beta chain has just a few counts. Antigen: not known. The data were taken from a study of beta chain features in type 1 diabetes. Study-wide results and caveats: The study left unresolved whether HLA type influences TCRB rearrangement. In all four CD4+ subsets, TCRB CDR3 length was significantly, moderately reduced in type 1 diabetes.

Reverse transcribing all isolated RNA meant expressed TCRB transcripts were sequenced. Measured with immunoSEQ multiplex PCR; TCRdb has only the in-frame clones, and not every one. The sample consists of 250,000 to 300,000 clones, around 25% of them appearing once. Per the germline V gene, CDR1 is SGHTA and CDR2 is FQGNSA. Trimming took 1 base from V and 6 from J; bases not matched to a gene: 2. This CDR3 region has 13 residues. The rearrangement links TRBV7-2 to TRBJ2-5; 7 bases agree with TRBD1. This sequence originates from a woman under 40 with type 1 diabetes. The specimen sequenced was naive CD4+ T cells from blood. DNA for the CDR3: TGTGCCAGCAGCTTAGGACAGGGAAAGACCCAGTACTTC. It is translated as CASSLGQGKTQYF.